Listed below are T cell receptor beta chains from one sample, sequenced in a study of lymphopenia after photon versus proton radiotherapy. Method: immunoSEQ multiplex PCR; TCRdb's copy keeps in-frame clones and lacks some. The data show about 83,000 clones, more than 70% seen once. The source was peripheral blood, collected from a patient treated with proton-based radiotherapy. These receptors came from a man between 60 and 75 years old with pancreatic cancer. Each CDR3 is given with its conserved first and last residue. A D gene is named only where the DNA matches it firmly. Not all rows give a size; the values are once, few, many and, for expanded clones, a class.

TRBV28	.	.	TRBJ2-7	CASSRRDRQQYF	TGTGCCAGCAGTCGCAGGGATCGGCAGCAGTACTTC
TRBV11-2	TRBD1	.	TRBJ2-3	CASSSDRVRTDTQYF	TGTGCCAGCAGCTCCGACAGGGTTCGCACAGATACGCAGTATTTT
TRBV2	TRBD1	.	TRBJ2-7	CASSDGTALLIEQYF	TGTGCCAGCAGTGATGGGACAGCGCTGTTGATAGAGCAGTACTTC
TRBV5-6	TRBD1	.	TRBJ2-7	CASSWTGVRDYEQYF	TGTGCCAGCAGCTGGACAGGGGTCAGAGACTACGAGCAGTACTTC
TRBV6-6	.	once	TRBJ1-2	CASSQTGTPYGYTF	TGTGCCAGCAGCCAAACCGGGACACCTTATGGCTACACCTTC
TRBV6-1	.	.	TRBJ1-2	CASSSAIVGYGYTF	TGTGCCAGCAGCAGCGCGATAGTGGGATATGGCTACACCTTC
TRBV14	.	.	TRBJ2-7	CASSQALPFDYEQYF	TGTGCCAGCAGCCAAGCCCTACCTTTTGACTACGAGCAGTACTTC
TRBV7-2	.	.	TRBJ1-2	CASSLQGRSNYGYTF	TGTGCCAGCAGCTTACAGGGTCGGTCTAACTATGGCTACACCTTC
TRBV29-1	.	once	TRBJ2-7	CSVLQGQSSYEQYF	TGCAGCGTTCTCCAGGGCCAGAGCTCCTACGAGCAGTACTTC
TRBV30	.	.	TRBJ2-6	CAWSVGQSSGANVLTF	TGTGCCTGGAGTGTAGGGCAGAGCTCTGGGGCCAACGTCCTGACTTTC
TRBV28	.	.	TRBJ2-1	CASSPHGGTYNEQFF	TGTGCCAGCAGCCCCCACGGAGGGACCTACAATGAGCAGTTCTTC
TRBV19	.	.	TRBJ1-4	CASSIIMGSATSGEKLFF	TGTGCCAGTAGTATAATTATGGGCTCAGCCACCTCAGGCGAAAAACTGTTTTTT
TRBV14	.	.	TRBJ2-1	CASSQEVRRTVNEQFF	TGTGCCAGCAGCCAAGAAGTTCGACGTACCGTGAATGAGCAGTTCTTC
TRBV4-1	TRBD2	.	TRBJ2-1	CASSPLNGRAGNEQFF	TGCGCCAGCAGCCCCCTCAACGGGAGGGCTGGCAATGAGCAGTTCTTC
TRBV5-1	.	.	TRBJ1-1	CASSLFETAEAFF	TGCGCCAGCAGCTTGTTCGAGACGGCTGAAGCTTTCTTT
TRBV7-3	.	.	TRBJ2-5	CASSPGGSGGETQYF	TGTGCCAGCAGCCCCGGGGGATCCGGTGGAGAGACCCAGTACTTC
TRBV6-6	.	once	TRBJ2-7	CASSREVPHEQYF	TGTGCCAGCAGCCGGGAAGTTCCCCACGAGCAGTACTTC
TRBV19	.	.	TRBJ1-4	CASKRQTKTNEKLFF	TGTGCCAGTAAAAGACAAACAAAGACTAATGAAAAACTGTTTTTT
TRBV29-1	.	.	TRBJ1-1	CSVASGRDTEAFF	TGCAGCGTCGCCTCGGGGAGGGACACTGAAGCTTTCTTT
TRBV6-1	.	.	TRBJ1-1	CASSGLYPRNTEAFF	TGTGCCAGCAGTGGGCTATATCCAAGAAACACTGAAGCTTTCTTT
TRBV15	.	.	TRBJ2-5	CATSRDRSIGETQYF	TGTGCCACCAGCAGGGATAGGAGTATTGGGGAGACCCAGTACTTC
TRBV5-5	TRBD1	few	TRBJ2-1	CASRSTYRDRVVVNEQFF	TGTGCCAGCAGGTCAACATACCGGGACAGGGTGGTGGTAAATGAGCAGTTCTTC
TRBV6-5	.	.	TRBJ2-7	CASSQTGGAYEQYF	TGTGCCAGCAGCCAGACTGGGGGGGCTTACGAGCAGTACTTC
TRBV27	TRBD1	.	TRBJ1-5	CASRQGANSNQPQHF	TGTGCCAGCAGACAGGGGGCGAATAGCAATCAGCCCCAGCATTTT
TRBV7-9	.	.	TRBJ2-3	CASSLTPDTMVQYF	TGTGCCAGCAGCTTAACCCCGGACACCATGGTGCAGTATTTT
TRBV9	TRBD2	once	TRBJ2-5	CASSVATGGLAGQETQYF	TGTGCCAGCAGCGTAGCTACGGGGGGACTAGCGGGGCAAGAGACCCAGTACTTC
TRBV28	.	.	TRBJ1-2	CASSDEATYYGYTF	TGTGCCAGCAGTGACGAAGCTACTTACTATGGCTACACCTTC
TRBV11-2	.	.	TRBJ1-5	CASSYQRNQPQHF	TGTGCCAGCAGCTATCAGCGCAATCAGCCCCAGCATTTT
TRBV30	.	.	TRBJ2-2	CAWSVTRDTGELFF	TGTGCCTGGAGTGTAACACGGGATACCGGGGAGCTGTTTTTT
TRBV15	.	.	TRBJ2-7	CATSRDYGGSFYEQYF	TGTGCCACCAGCAGAGATTACGGGGGAAGCTTCTACGAGCAGTACTTC
TRBV7-8	TRBD2	.	TRBJ2-1	CASSQGLAGVEQFF	TGTGCCAGCAGCCAAGGGCTAGCGGGAGTTGAGCAGTTCTTC
TRBV28	TRBD2	.	TRBJ2-3	CASRRTSGRLDTQYF	TGTGCCAGCAGGAGAACTAGCGGGAGATTAGATACGCAGTATTTT
TRBV30	.	few	TRBJ2-3	CAWSGWADTQYF	TGTGCCTGGAGTGGTTGGGCCGATACGCAGTATTTT
TRBV18	TRBD1	.	TRBJ2-2	CASSKQGTGSNTGELFF	TGTGCCAGCTCCAAGCAAGGGACAGGCTCGAACACCGGGGAGCTGTTTTTT
TRBV27	TRBD1	.	TRBJ2-2	CASQTGTGVGELFF	TGTGCCAGCCAAACCGGGACAGGGGTCGGGGAGCTGTTTTTT
TRBV30	.	once	TRBJ1-6	CAWSVGGFSPLHF	TGTGCCTGGAGTGTTGGTGGTTTCTCACCCCTCCACTTT
TRBV19	.	few	TRBJ2-2	CASSISGELFF	TGTGCCAGTAGTATTTCCGGGGAGCTGTTTTTT
TRBV6-1	.	.	TRBJ2-7	CASSGSLAKSYEQYF	TGTGCCAGCAGTGGTAGCCTGGCTAAGTCCTACGAGCAGTACTTC
TRBV30	.	.	TRBJ1-2	CALNRDYGYTF	TGTGCCCTGAACAGGGACTATGGCTACACCTTC